A selection of T cell receptor beta chains follows, all from one sample in a study of shared clonotypes between healthy human individuals. Using immunoSEQ multiplex PCR, the repertoire was profiled, and TCRdb retains in-frame clones only, with some absent. This sample carries a few hundred thousand clones, just under 97% of them seen once, and the ten largest clones take around 0.097%. Material: naive CD8+ T cells sorted from blood. The origin of the receptors is a woman aged 25 to 39 in good health. Each CDR3 is given with its conserved first and last residue. Each record gives: clone size, V gene, J gene, D gene, CDR3 DNA, CDR3 protein. D genes are given only for firm matches. Where a row states a size, it is once, few, many or the class of an expanded clone; other rows omit it.

NA,TRBV27,TRBJ2-4,NA,TGTGCCAGCACCCCTGGGCCGGCATACAAAAACATTCAGTACTTC,CASTPGPAYKNIQYF
NA,TRBV28,TRBJ2-7,TRBD2,TGTGCCAGCAGTGCGGGACTAGCGGGAGGCGACTACGAGCAGTACTTC,CASSAGLAGGDYEQYF
NA,TRBV19,TRBJ2-7,TRBD2,TGTGCCAGTAGTATGGGAGCGGGAGCCTACGAGCAGTACTTC,CASSMGAGAYEQYF
NA,TRBV28,TRBJ2-7,NA,TGTGCCAGCAGTTTTGGGGTCTACGAGCAGTACTTC,CASSFGVYEQYF
NA,TRBV14,TRBJ2-1,TRBD2,TGTGCCAGCAGCCTGACTAGCGGGAGCCCCTACAATGAGCAGTTCTTC,CASSLTSGSPYNEQFF
NA,TRBV7-9,TRBJ2-1,NA,TGTGCCAGCAGCTTACGGGGGACAGTGCAATACAATGAGCAGTTCTTC,CASSLRGTVQYNEQFF
NA,TRBV7-6,TRBJ2-3,NA,TGTGCCAGCAGTTCATTACGCACAGATACGCAGTATTTT,CASSSLRTDTQYF
NA,TRBV9,TRBJ2-6,NA,TGTGCCAGCAGCGGAGACGGATTGGGGGCCAACGTCCTGACTTTC,CASSGDGLGANVLTF
NA,TRBV15,TRBJ1-1,NA,TGTGCCACCAGCAGAGAAAGTTGGGGGCTCGTGAACACTGAAGCTTTCTTT,CATSRESWGLVNTEAFF
NA,TRBV7-8,TRBJ2-7,NA,TGTGCCAGCAGCTCGACATTCTCCTACGAGCAGTACTTC,CASSSTFSYEQYF
NA,TRBV27,TRBJ2-1,TRBD2,TGTGCCAGCAGTTTAGCGGGGGTTTGGGGTGAGCAGTTCTTC,CASSLAGVWGEQFF
NA,TRBV11-2,TRBJ1-1,NA,TGTGCCAGCAGCTTATCCCCTAACACTGAAGCTTTCTTT,CASSLSPNTEAFF
NA,TRBV27,TRBJ2-5,TRBD1,TGTGCCAGCTGGAAGACAGGGATTGACCAAGAGACCCAGTACTTC,CASWKTGIDQETQYF
NA,TRBV9,TRBJ1-3,TRBD1,TGTGCCAGCAGCGGGACAGGGGCGGGAGGAAACACCATATATTTT,CASSGTGAGGNTIYF
NA,TRBV7-8,TRBJ2-7,NA,TGTGCCAGCAGCTTAGGCTCGTGGGCCCGTGACCACGAGCAGTACTTC,CASSLGSWARDHEQYF
once,TRBV5-1,TRBJ2-1,TRBD2,TGCGCCAGCAGCTTGCATAGCGGGAGAGTCTACAATGAGCAGTTCTTC,CASSLHSGRVYNEQFF
once,TRBV25-1,TRBJ1-5,NA,TGTGCCAGCAGTGAAGCAGATAGCAATCAGCCCCAGCATTTT,CASSEADSNQPQHF
NA,TRBV13,TRBJ1-1,TRBD1,TGTGCCAGCAGGGCGACAGGGGGCACTGAAGCTTTCTTT,CASRATGGTEAFF
NA,TRBV4-1,TRBJ2-3,NA,TGCGCCAGCAGCCATTACCCGGGACTCACGGGCCCAGATACGCAGTATTTT,CASSHYPGLTGPDTQYF
once,TRBV10-3,TRBJ2-1,TRBD2,TGTGCCATCAGTGAGCCTAAGGCCCTAGCGGGAGGATACAATGAGCAGTTCTTC,CAISEPKALAGGYNEQFF
NA,TRBV7-9,TRBJ2-7,TRBD1,TGTGCCAGCAGCTCCAAACCGGGACAGGGGCCCCACGAGCAGTACTTC,CASSSKPGQGPHEQYF
NA,TRBV4-1,TRBJ2-2,NA,TGCGCCAGCAGCCAAGAGGAACTAAACACCGGGGAGCTGTTTTTT,CASSQEELNTGELFF
NA,TRBV4-1,TRBJ1-4,NA,TGCGCCAGCAGCCAACTGCACGCTACGTCCAGGATTGAAAAACTGTTTTTT,CASSQLHATSRIEKLFF
NA,TRBV19,TRBJ2-1,NA,TGTGCCAGTAGTATAGTTCCCGGGTCCTACAATGAGCAGTTCTTC,CASSIVPGSYNEQFF
NA,TRBV7-8,TRBJ2-1,TRBD2,TGTGCCAGCAGCTTAAGAAAGCGGGAGGCTTACAATGAGCAGTTCTTC,CASSLRKREAYNEQFF
NA,TRBV28,TRBJ2-2,NA,TGTGCCAGCAGTTCATTCTTTATACCCGGGGAGCTGTTTTTT,CASSSFFIPGELFF
NA,TRBV11-2,TRBJ1-2,NA,TGTGCCAGCAGCGTGGGTTACGGGGGCCCCATCTATGGCTACACCTTC,CASSVGYGGPIYGYTF
few,TRBV13,TRBJ1-1,TRBD1,TGTGCCAGCAGCCTCCAGGGGGCTGAAGCTTTCTTT,CASSLQGAEAFF
NA,TRBV19,TRBJ1-5,NA,TGTGCCAGCGCGGTCCAGGGTTACAGCAATCAGCCCCAGCATTTT,CASAVQGYSNQPQHF
NA,TRBV11-2,TRBJ2-7,NA,TGTGCCAGCAGCTTAGGGGGACCATCCTACGAGCAGTACTTC,CASSLGGPSYEQYF
NA,TRBV27,TRBJ2-5,NA,TGTGCCAGCAGTTTATTCTTCGGCCAAGAGACCCAGTACTTC,CASSLFFGQETQYF
NA,TRBV7-9,TRBJ1-1,NA,TGTGCCAGCAGCTTAAAGGACAGCTCGGTCACTGAAGCTTTCTTT,CASSLKDSSVTEAFF
NA,TRBV7-9,TRBJ2-1,NA,TGTGCCAGCTCTTCAGGGGACCCCTACAATGAGCAGTTCTTC,CASSSGDPYNEQFF
NA,TRBV2,TRBJ2-1,TRBD1,TGTGCCAGAGGGACAGGGTGGAATGAGCAGTTCTTC,CARGTGWNEQFF
NA,TRBV29-1,TRBJ2-1,TRBD2,TGCAGCGTTGGGGGACTAGCGGGGAATGAGCAGTTCTTC,CSVGGLAGNEQFF